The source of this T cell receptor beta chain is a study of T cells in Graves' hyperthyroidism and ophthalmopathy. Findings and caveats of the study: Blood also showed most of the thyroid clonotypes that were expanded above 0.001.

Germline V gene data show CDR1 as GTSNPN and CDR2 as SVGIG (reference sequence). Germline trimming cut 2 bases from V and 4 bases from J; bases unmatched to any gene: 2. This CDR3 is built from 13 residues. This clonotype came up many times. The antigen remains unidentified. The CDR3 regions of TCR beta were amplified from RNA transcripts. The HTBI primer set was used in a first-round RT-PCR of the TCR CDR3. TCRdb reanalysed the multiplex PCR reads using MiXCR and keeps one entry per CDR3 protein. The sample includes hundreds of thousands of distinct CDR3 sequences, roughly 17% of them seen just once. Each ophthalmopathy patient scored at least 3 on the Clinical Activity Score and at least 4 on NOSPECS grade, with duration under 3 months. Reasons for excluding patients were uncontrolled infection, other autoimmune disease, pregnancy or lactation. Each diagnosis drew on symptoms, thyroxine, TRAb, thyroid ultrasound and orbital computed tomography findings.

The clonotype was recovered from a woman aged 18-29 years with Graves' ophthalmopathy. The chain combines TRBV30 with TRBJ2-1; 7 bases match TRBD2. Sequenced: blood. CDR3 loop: CAWSLGGYNEQFF. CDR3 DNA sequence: TGTGCCTGGAGTTTGGGGGGGTACAATGAGCAGTTCTTC.